This entry describes one TCR beta chain. Antigen specificity is unknown. These data belong to a study of T cell responses to AZD1222 COVID-19 vaccine. The method was immunoSEQ multiplex PCR; TCRdb's version includes in-frame clones alone and lacks a portion of them. The data contain 100,000 or so clones, 87% of them singletons. Germline assignment: CDR1 LGHNA and CDR2 YSLEER. This CDR3 is 15 amino acids long. V lost 0 bases, J lost 5 bases, and 10 bases lay in between. Broader study findings: Nearly half of spike-specific TCRs reportedly target variant regions that are unmutated in the B.1.351 and B.1.1.7 variants. The breadth and depth of Spike-specific TCRs increased once two AZD1222 doses had been given. Mostly white British, mostly female donors; authors suggested clonal diversity may be underestimated.

Material: peripheral blood, obtained on day 0 of MenACWY control vaccination. This receptor was obtained from an adult in good health. The chain recombines TRBV4-3 with TRBJ1-4; unclear D gene. Here the CDR3 DNA reads TGCGCCAGCAGCCAAGAATCCAGGTTCAATGAAAAACTGTTTTTT. Translating gives CASSQESRFNEKLFF.